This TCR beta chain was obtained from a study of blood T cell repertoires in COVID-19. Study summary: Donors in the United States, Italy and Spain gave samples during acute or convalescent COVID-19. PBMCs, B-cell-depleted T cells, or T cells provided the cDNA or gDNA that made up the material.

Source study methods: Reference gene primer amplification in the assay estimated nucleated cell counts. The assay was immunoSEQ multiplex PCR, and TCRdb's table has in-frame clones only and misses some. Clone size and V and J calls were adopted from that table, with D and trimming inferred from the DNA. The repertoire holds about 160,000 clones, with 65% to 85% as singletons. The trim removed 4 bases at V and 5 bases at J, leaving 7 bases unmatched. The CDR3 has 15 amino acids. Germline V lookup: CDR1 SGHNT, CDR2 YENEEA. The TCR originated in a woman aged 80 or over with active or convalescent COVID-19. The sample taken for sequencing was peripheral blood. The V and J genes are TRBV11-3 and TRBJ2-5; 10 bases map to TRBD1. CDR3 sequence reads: CASSYRDRGGETQYF. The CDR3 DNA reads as TGTGCCAGCAGCTACCGGGACAGGGGTGGTGAGACCCAGTACTTC.